This note documents a single T cell receptor beta chain sequence. Sequencing used immunoSEQ multiplex PCR; TCRdb keeps in-frame clones, though not all of them. The sample carries about 1.9 million clones, just under 95% recorded once. V was clipped by 8 bases and J by 1 base; unmatched bases: 4. Looked up from germline, CDR1 is SGHRS and CDR2 is YFSETQ. There are 14 residues in the CDR3. These data come from a study of shared clonotypes between healthy human individuals. Only CD45RO-negative cells positively selected for CCR7 counted as naive CD8 cells, so terminally differentiated effector memory CD45RA+ cells were excluded.

The chain uses TRBV5-1 and TRBJ2-3; TRBD2 matches at 10 bases. The receptor comes from a man aged 18-30 years in good health. Some clones in this sample may be carry-over from other donors' samples. Input material: naive CD8+ T cells from PBMCs. CDR3 region: CASSTSGGTDTQYF. The CDR3 DNA is TGCGCCAGTTCAACTAGCGGGGGCACAGATACGCAGTATTTT.